Following are 30 T cell receptor beta chains from one sample sequenced in a study of CD8 T cell repertoires and HIV-1 epitope variants. The table came from immunoSEQ multiplex PCR; TCRdb's copy has only in-frame clones and leaves some out. The top ten hold roughly 46% of the sample, which has approximately 2,900 clones, approximately 71% seen once. Their specific antigens are unknown. The sample was cultured CD8+ T cells derived from PBMCs. These TCRs come from a male donor with HIV.

The rearrangement uses TRBV7-6 and TRBJ2-7; D remains ambiguous. V dropped 4 bases and J dropped 4 bases, with 8 bases sitting between them. Germline CDR1 SGHVS, CDR2 FNYEAQ. The CDR3 has 12 amino acids. The CDR3 nucleotides read TGTGCCAGCAGCTCCGAAGGATACGAGCAGTACTTC. It codes for CASSSEGYEQYF.

The chain recombines TRBV6-5 with TRBJ2-1; D ambiguous. The CDR3 is 13 residues long. V dropped 2 bases and J dropped 9 bases, with 11 bases sitting between them. The germline gives CDR1 MNHEY, CDR2 SVGAGI. The CDR3 loop is CASSYGITGEQFF. DNA for the CDR3: TGTGCCAGCAGTTACGGGATCACCGGTGAGCAGTTCTTC.

V is TRBV7-3 and J is TRBJ1-2, with D possibly being TRBD1 (5 bases). Per the germline V gene, CDR1 is SGHTA and CDR2 is FQGTGA. The CDR3 is 16 residues long. Deletions cut 4 bases from V and 6 bases from J, with 21 bases between. CDR3 DNA: TGTGCCAGCAGCTCTGGGCAGGGCTATTCCTCGGATGGCTACACCTTC. It is translated as CASSSGQGYSSDGYTF.

This chain connects TRBV4-2 to TRBJ2-1; TRBD2 agrees at 8 bases. CDR3 length: 15 amino acids. CDR1 is LGHNA and CDR2 is YNFKEQ in the germline V gene. V lost 0 bases and J lost 7; bases outside the gene matches: 5. The DNA of the CDR3 is TGTGCCAGCAGCCAAGAAGGCGGGGGGATAAATGAGCAGTTCTTC. It codes for CASSQEGGGINEQFF.

This clone has only a few counts. The chain employs TRBV27 and TRBJ2-7; 11 bases align to TRBD2. Germline V gene data show CDR1 as MNHEY and CDR2 as SMNVEV (reference sequence). The trim removed 1 base at V and 3 bases at J, leaving 2 bases unmatched. CDR3 length: 15 residues. The chain's CDR3 is CASSLYLAGGYEQYF. The CDR3 DNA is TGTGCCAGCAGTTTATACCTAGCGGGGGGCTACGAGCAGTACTTC.

The gene calls are TRBV6-1 and TRBJ2-3; TRBD1 is a possible D gene (5 bases). CDR3 size: 15 residues. With 3 bases removed from V and 2 bases from J, the gap between germline ends came to 12 bases. Germline loops: CDR1 MNHNS, CDR2 SASEGT. The CDR3 bases are TGTGCCAGCAGTGACGGCCAGGGAAACACAGATACGCAGTATTTT. This encodes CASSDGQGNTDTQYF.

The chain employs TRBV2 and TRBJ2-1; possible D gene TRBD2, 6 bases. V was pared by 6 bases and J by 5 bases, with 14 bases between. Germline CDR1 is SNHLY and CDR2 is FYNNEI. The CDR3 is 14 residues long. The CDR3 coding sequence is TGTGCCAGCAGCACTAGCACCCTGGACAATGAGCAGTTCTTC. Amino acid sequence: CASSTSTLDNEQFF.

V gene TRBV7-9 combines with J gene TRBJ2-7; TRBD1 might be the D (6 bases). V shed 5 bases and J shed 2 bases, with 10 bases lying between them. The CDR3 is 13 amino acids. Germline values: CDR1 SEHNR, CDR2 FQNEAQ (reference sequence). DNA of the CDR3: TGTGCCAGCAGCCCCCGGGACACCTACGAGCAGTACTTC. Its protein is CASSPRDTYEQYF.

V and J are TRBV6-1 and TRBJ1-1, with D possibly matching TRBD1 (5 bases). The germline V gene encodes CDR1 MNHNS and CDR2 SASEGT. This CDR3 is built from 15 residues. Trimming left V 1 base short and J 6 bases short, with 15 bases between. This CDR3 is CASSEVGGDIAEAFF. The DNA of the CDR3 is TGTGCCAGCAGTGAAGTTGGAGGGGATATCGCTGAAGCTTTCTTT.

This clone is labeled as hyperexpanded. CDR3 nucleotides: TGTGCCAGCAGCTTGGGACAGTACCTTCGTGAGCAGTACTTC. This encodes CASSLGQYLREQYF. The V gene is TRBV7-2, the J gene TRBJ2-7, with 7 bases lining up with TRBD1. The germline gives CDR1 SGHTA, CDR2 FQGNSA. Losses at the gene ends were 3 bases for V and 7 bases for J; bases not matched to a gene: 9. This CDR3 is built from 14 residues.

Written as DNA, the CDR3 is TGTGCCAGCAGGTCTCTAGCGGATACCTCCTACGAGCAGTACTTC. This gives the protein CASRSLADTSYEQYF. This chain links TRBV2 with TRBJ2-7; 7 bases line up with TRBD2. The germline CDR1 and CDR2 sequences are SNHLY and FYNNEI. Germline trimming cut 6 bases from V and 0 bases from J; bases unmatched to any gene: 8. This CDR3 region has 15 residues.

The chain carries TRBV15 and TRBJ2-2; D remains ambiguous. CDR1 LNHNV and CDR2 YYDKDF come from the germline V gene (reference sequence). This CDR3 contains 13 residues. Between the trimmed V and J ends, which lost 8 bases and 2 bases, there was a span of 9 bases. The CDR3 region has the DNA TGTGCCACCCATCATAGCAACACCGGGGAGCTGTTTTTT. This gives the protein CATHHSNTGELFF.

The CDR3 nucleotides read TGCGCCAGCAGCTTCGGACAGGGGTTGTACGAGCAGTACTTC. Its translation: CASSFGQGLYEQYF. This chain links TRBV5-1 with TRBJ2-7; 9 bases map to TRBD1. Per the germline V gene, CDR1 is SGHRS and CDR2 is YFSETQ. V lost 2 bases and J lost 4; bases outside the gene matches: 4. This CDR3 is 14 amino acids long.

V and J are TRBV14 and TRBJ2-7, with a possible D match to TRBD1 (6 bases). The germline CDR1 and CDR2 sequences are SGHDN and FVKESK. This CDR3 region has 16 residues. Trimming left V 4 bases short and J 0 bases short, with 16 bases between. CDR3 DNA sequence: TGTGCCAGCAGCCCCCCCCAGGGGCTCAGCTCCTACGAGCAGTACTTC. Its translation is CASSPPQGLSSYEQYF.

CDR3 sequence: CASSFTQGEYEKLFF. The CDR3 coding sequence is TGTGCCAGCAGCTTTACGCAGGGGGAATACGAAAAACTGTTTTTT. This chain uses TRBV7-6 with TRBJ1-4; TRBD1 agrees at 7 bases. With V trimmed by 3 bases and J by 8 bases, 9 bases remained unmatched. The CDR3 contains 15 residues. Germline loops: CDR1 SGHVS, CDR2 FNYEAQ.

This clone showed up just a few times. The V gene is TRBV2, the J gene TRBJ1-2; D is perhaps TRBD1 (6 bases). There are 13 residues in the CDR3. Trimming cost V 4 bases and J 8 bases, with 14 bases left between them. The germline gives CDR1 SNHLY, CDR2 FYNNEI. The CDR3 sequence: CASSAWGTSGYTF. Written as DNA, the CDR3 is TGTGCCAGCAGTGCCTGGGGGACAAGCGGCTACACCTTC.

The chain links TRBV7-2 to TRBJ1-2; a weak D match, TRBD1 (6 bases). This CDR3 has 14 amino acids. V was clipped by 2 bases and J by 8 bases, with 15 bases between them. CDR1 and CDR2 (germline): SGHTA, FQGNSA. The DNA of the CDR3 is TGTGCCAGCAGCTTACAGGTGCCAGGGGAAGGCTACACCTTC. It specifies CASSLQVPGEGYTF.

The J gene is TRBJ2-1, the V gene TRBV10-1; 10 bases map to TRBD2. V lost 3 bases to trimming and J lost 3 bases; unmatched junction nucleotides: 5. This CDR3 region has 16 residues. Germline V CDR1 and CDR2: WNHNN, SYGVQD (reference sequence). Here the CDR3 reads CASSDGAGGDYNEQFF. CDR3 nucleotides: TGCGCCAGCAGTGATGGAGCGGGAGGGGACTACAATGAGCAGTTCTTC.

V is TRBV9 and J is TRBJ2-1; 7 bases fit TRBD2. The length of the CDR3 is 15 residues. V lost 0 bases and J lost 7; bases outside the gene matches: 7. Germline CDR1 SGDLS, CDR2 YYNGEE. Here the CDR3 DNA reads TGTGCCAGCAGCGTAGGGGCGGGAGTTAGGAATGAGCAGTTCTTC. Translated, it gives CASSVGAGVRNEQFF.

J is TRBJ2-4 and V is TRBV6-5; 7 bases map to TRBD1. Losses at the gene ends were 5 bases for V and 5 bases for J; bases not matched to a gene: 6. The CDR3 consists of 14 residues. In germline, CDR1 is MNHEY, CDR2 SVGAGI. The CDR3 region has the DNA TGTGCCAGCAGTCCCGGACAGGCCCAAAACATTCAGTACTTC. It encodes CASSPGQAQNIQYF.

This chain joins TRBV2 and TRBJ1-4; D gene ambiguous. Trimming pared 6 bases from V and 0 bases from J, leaving 11 bases between. CDR1 and CDR2 (germline): SNHLY, FYNNEI. CDR3 length: 15 amino acids. The DNA for the CDR3 is TGTGCCAGCAGAGGCCATGAGGCAACTAATGAAAAACTGTTTTTT. This gives the protein CASRGHEATNEKLFF.

The chain has TRBV6-5 and TRBJ2-7; TRBD2 matches at 9 bases. V shed 6 bases, J shed 3 bases, and the junction held 3 bases outside the gene matches. This CDR3 comprises 13 residues. CDR1 MNHEY and CDR2 SVGAGI come from the germline V gene. This chain's CDR3 is CASSLAGDYEQYF. The DNA for the CDR3 is TGTGCCAGCAGCTTAGCGGGGGACTACGAGCAGTACTTC.

This clone was picked up a small number of times. The V call is TRBV27, the J call TRBJ1-4; possibly TRBD1 for D (6 bases). V shed 1 base and J shed 8 bases, with 14 bases lying between them. There are 15 residues in the CDR3. Germline CDR1 and CDR2: MNHEY and SMNVEV (reference sequence). CDR3 loop: CASSLFSGVGEKLFF. The CDR3, as DNA: TGTGCCAGCAGTTTATTTTCAGGGGTCGGCGAAAAACTGTTTTTT.

The chain is built from TRBV10-2 and TRBJ2-2; D perhaps matches TRBD1 (8 bases). The CDR3 contains 17 residues. CDR1 and CDR2 from the germline V gene are WSHSY and SAAADI. Trimming shortened V by 6 bases and J by 3 bases, and 20 bases separated the two germline ends. The CDR3, as DNA: TGCGCCAGCAGGGGTAACAGGGGGGAGGGCCACACCGGGGAGCTGTTTTTT. Encoded protein: CASRGNRGEGHTGELFF.

This chain connects TRBV5-1 to TRBJ2-5; D is possibly TRBD1 or TRBD2 (5 bases each). The CDR3 sequence is 15 residues long. V lost 4 bases, J lost 5 bases, and 18 bases lay in between. CDR1 and CDR2 from the germline V gene are SGHRS and YFSETQ. The CDR3 sequence is CASSEGRSSWETQYF. CDR3 coding DNA: TGCGCCAGCAGCGAGGGACGGAGTAGTTGGGAGACCCAGTACTTC.

This chain links TRBV19 with TRBJ2-3, with 7 bases matching TRBD2. Trimming took 3 bases from V and 4 from J; bases not matched to a gene: 13. Germline V gives CDR1 LNHDA, CDR2 SQIVND (reference sequence). This CDR3 is built from 17 residues. This chain's CDR3 is CASSMSRMGGSADTQYF. The CDR3 DNA sequence: TGTGCCAGTAGTATGAGTAGGATGGGGGGGAGTGCAGATACGCAGTATTTT.

The J gene is TRBJ2-7, the V gene TRBV4-3; 10 bases agree with TRBD1. This CDR3 region has 16 residues. CDR1 LGHNA and CDR2 YSLEER come from the germline V gene. The trim removed 3 bases at V and 2 bases at J, leaving 7 bases unmatched. The CDR3 is CASSHSGTGETYEQYF. CDR3 DNA sequence: TGCGCCAGCAGCCACTCCGGGACAGGGGAAACCTACGAGCAGTACTTC.

This clone was observed a few times. The genes are TRBV9 and TRBJ2-1; TRBD1 matches at 9 bases. CDR1 SGDLS and CDR2 YYNGEE come from the germline V gene. The CDR3 length is 18 residues. Trimming cost V 0 bases and J 4 bases; bases outside gene matches: 11. The CDR3 protein is CASSVVGGGQGSYNEQFF. The DNA for the CDR3 is TGTGCCAGCAGCGTAGTAGGTGGGGGACAGGGATCTTACAATGAGCAGTTCTTC.

J is TRBJ2-5 and V is TRBV28; 7 nucleotides match TRBD2. Trimming at V came to 8 bases and at J to 2 bases, leaving 14 bases not matched to a gene. In germline, CDR1 is MDHEN, CDR2 SYDVKM. This CDR3 has 16 residues. The CDR3 nucleotides are TGTGCCAGCGTTAGTCCTAGCGGCCACGTTCAAGAGACCCAGTACTTC. It is translated as CASVSPSGHVQETQYF.

J is TRBJ1-1 and V is TRBV7-6, with D uncertain. The CDR3 is 13 residues long. V lost 1 base and J lost 1, with 4 bases in between. The germline V gene has CDR1 SGHVS and CDR2 FNYEAQ. The CDR3 sequence: CASSLGENTEAFF. CDR3 in DNA: TGTGCCAGCAGCTTAGGGGAGAACACTGAAGCTTTCTTT.